This passage covers 22 T cell receptor beta chains from one sample sequenced in a study of response to subunit inactivated influenza vaccine. TCRdb ran MiXCR on the RT-PCR reads and lists one entry per CDR3 protein. The repertoire includes over 150,000 distinct CDR3 sequences, roughly 11% of them detected once, and around an eighth sits in the top ten. Sequencing was performed on non-naive T cells sorted from PBMCs, taken 45 days after vaccination. The receptors were sampled from a man over 45 who received an inactivated influenza vaccine.

This chain uses TRBV29-1 with TRBJ2-5; 8 bases are a match to TRBD1. Germline loops: CDR1 SQVTM, CDR2 ANQGSEA. J gave up 5 bases and V 3 bases, and 2 bases lay outside the gene matches. The CDR3 extends over 12 amino acids. This chain's CDR3 is CSVDGQGETQYF. The CDR3 DNA is TGCAGCGTTGACGGACAGGGTGAGACCCAGTACTTC.

This clonotype showed up many times. This chain links TRBV28 with TRBJ2-1; TRBD2 is a possible D gene (5 bases). The germline V gene has CDR1 MDHEN and CDR2 SYDVKM. Trimming removed 5 bases from V and 1 base from J, with 15 bases in between. This CDR3 has 16 amino acids. This chain's CDR3 is CASSPGIAKSYNEQFF. Here the CDR3 DNA reads TGTGCCAGCAGTCCCGGGATAGCCAAGTCCTACAATGAGCAGTTCTTC. The complete variable domain, with remaining parts taken from reference TRBV28 and TRBJ2-1, reads DVKVTQSSRYLVKRTGEKVFLECVQDMDHENMFWYRQDPGLGLRLIYFSYDVKMKEKGDIPEGYSVSREKKERFSLILESASTNQTSMYLCASSPGIAKSYNEQFFGPGTRLTVL.

The chain combines TRBV7-9 with TRBJ2-5; D perhaps matches TRBD2 (7 bases). CDR3 size: 15 residues. With 1 base removed from V and 5 bases from J, the gap between germline ends came to 14 bases. In germline, CDR1 is SEHNR, CDR2 FQNEAQ (reference sequence). The CDR3 reads CASSLVGGPVETQYF. The CDR3 DNA reads TGTGCCAGCAGCTTAGTGGGGGGGCCAGTGGAGACCCAGTACTTC.

The J gene is TRBJ2-7, the V gene TRBV7-8; maybe TRBD1 (6 bases). Deletions cut 5 bases from V and 7 bases from J, with 24 bases between. The CDR3 contains 16 residues. CDR1 is SGHVS, CDR2 FQNEAQ, per germline. In DNA form, the CDR3 reads TGTGCCAGCAGCACCTCCCGGGACACCAGGGCATGGGAGCAGTACTTC. This translates into CASSTSRDTRAWEQYF. Together with reference TRBV7-8 and TRBJ2-7, the CDR3 gives the full variable domain: GAGVSQSPRYKVAKRGQDVALRCDPISGHVSLFWYQQALGQGPEFLTYFQNEAQLDKSGLPSDRFFAERPEGSVSTLKIQRTQQEDSAVYLCASSTSRDTRAWEQYFGPGTRLTVT.

This clonotype was counted only a few times. The chain has TRBV6-1 and TRBJ1-1; maybe TRBD1 (6 bases). This CDR3 is 16 amino acids long. Germline values: CDR1 MNHNS, CDR2 SASEGT. The V end was cut by 6 bases, the J end by 0 bases, with 17 bases between. The CDR3 nucleotides are TGTGCCAGCAGGGGGGGGCTGGGGGTAATGAACACTGAAGCTTTCTTT. It codes for CASRGGLGVMNTEAFF.

This clonotype was observed a handful of times. This chain connects TRBV5-1 to TRBJ2-5; D may match TRBD1 or TRBD2 (5 bases each). The germline gives CDR1 SGHRS, CDR2 YFSETQ. This CDR3 has 16 residues. V was clipped by 6 bases and J by 3 bases, with 21 bases between them. CDR3 loop: CASTHRPGTQEETQYF. The CDR3 DNA follows: TGCGCCAGCACCCACAGGCCCGGGACGCAAGAAGAGACCCAGTACTTC.

The genes are TRBV5-1 and TRBJ2-2; 10 nucleotides align to TRBD1. Germline assignment: CDR1 SGHRS and CDR2 YFSETQ. With 1 base clipped from V and 4 bases from J, the junction kept 4 bases outside the gene matches. The CDR3 covers 16 residues. The CDR3 bases are TGCGCCAGCAGCTTGAGCCGGGACAGGGGCACCGGGGAGCTGTTTTTT. Translated: CASSLSRDRGTGELFF. Supplemented by reference TRBV5-1 and TRBJ2-2, the full variable domain reads KAGVTQTPRYLIKTRGQQVTLSCSPISGHRSVSWYQQTPGQGLQFLFEYFSETQRNKGNFPGRFSGRQFSNSRSEMNVSTLELGDSALYLCASSLSRDRGTGELFFGEGSRLTVL.

The V and J genes are TRBV7-9 and TRBJ2-5; D may be TRBD2 (5 bases). Deletions cut 1 base from V and 2 bases from J, with 11 bases between. Germline CDR1 is SEHNR and CDR2 is FQNEAQ (reference sequence). This CDR3 has 15 residues. The CDR3 region has the DNA TGTGCCAGCAGCTTAGGCCTAGCAGAACAAGAGACCCAGTACTTC. Translation gives CASSLGLAEQETQYF.

J is TRBJ2-5 and V is TRBV10-3; D gene ambiguous. With 3 bases removed from V and 5 bases from J, the gap between germline ends came to 10 bases. The CDR3 has 13 residues. Germline CDR1 ENHRY, CDR2 SYGVKD. This CDR3 is CAISDGVLETQYF. The DNA for the CDR3 is TGTGCCATCAGTGATGGGGTTTTGGAGACCCAGTACTTC.

This clonotype was counted a few times. The rearrangement uses TRBV7-6 and TRBJ2-2; TRBD1 matches 8 bases. Per germline, CDR1 SGHVS and CDR2 FNYEAQ. The CDR3 has 16 residues. J gave up 3 bases and V 4 bases, and 7 bases lay outside the gene matches. As DNA, the CDR3 is TGTGCCAGCAGCTGGACACCGGGACAGGACACCGGGGAGCTGTTTTTT. This gives the protein CASSWTPGQDTGELFF.

The chain combines TRBV10-3 with TRBJ2-7, with a possible D match to TRBD1 (5 bases). The CDR3 length is 14 residues. Germline lookup yields CDR1 ENHRY and CDR2 SYGVKD. Trimming removed 10 bases at V and 0 bases at J, with 16 bases between. The CDR3 DNA sequence: TGTGCCACCGCTTTACAGGCTAGCTCCTACGAGCAGTACTTC. As protein: CATALQASSYEQYF.

In this sample, this clonotype turned up many times. The gene calls are TRBV29-1 and TRBJ2-7; 8 positions agree with TRBD1. The CDR3 length is 15 residues. In germline, CDR1 is SQVTM, CDR2 ANQGSEA. V trimming: 1 base; J trimming: 2 bases; junction bases outside the gene matches: 7. Here the CDR3 DNA reads TGCAGCGTTGAAGCGACCGGGACAGGTACCTACGAGCAGTACTTC. Protein sequence: CSVEATGTGTYEQYF.

This clonotype was seen many times. This chain uses TRBV12-3 or TRBV12-4 with TRBJ2-1, with D possibly matching TRBD1 (5 bases). Trimming removed 7 bases from V and 9 bases from J, with 10 bases in between. This CDR3 comprises 11 residues. The CDR3 loop reads CASTRGIEQFF. DNA for the CDR3: TGTGCCAGCACAAGGGGTATTGAGCAGTTCTTC.

The CDR3 protein is CATSDKVGQPQHF. In DNA form, the CDR3 reads TGTGCCACCTCGGACAAAGTTGGTCAGCCCCAGCATTTT. The V call is TRBV15, the J call TRBJ1-5; TRBD1 might be the D (5 bases). The germline CDR1 and CDR2 sequences are LNHNV and YYDKDF (reference sequence). The CDR3 has 13 residues. Trimming cost V 8 bases and J 6 bases, with 14 bases left between them.

This clonotype came up many times. The chain is built from TRBV3-1 and TRBJ1-2, with TRBD1 matching 9 bases. J lost 8 bases, V lost 3 bases, and 7 bases had no gene match. The germline V gene has CDR1 LGHDT and CDR2 YNNKEL (reference sequence). The CDR3 sequence is 14 residues long. The CDR3 bases are TGTGCCAGCAGCCATACGGGACAGGGAGCCGGCTACACCTTC. Translation: CASSHTGQGAGYTF.

This clonotype was detected only a few times. The gene calls are TRBV20-1 and TRBJ2-7; no clear D gene. Trimming removed 3 bases at V and 4 bases at J, with 16 bases between. This CDR3 spans 14 amino acids. Germline V gene sequence: CDR1 DFQATT, CDR2 SNEGSKA (reference sequence). CDR3 in DNA: TGCAGTGCTAGTAGGTCGGCGGAGAATTACGAGCAGTACTTC. Its translation is CSASRSAENYEQYF.

Concerning this clonotype itself: Possible read error: a much larger clone is one base away. The chain is built from TRBV29-1 and TRBJ1-2; perhaps TRBD1 as D (5 bases). V gave up 4 bases and J gave up 4 bases, with 10 bases separating them. The germline CDR1 and CDR2 sequences are SQVTM and ANQGSEA. This CDR3 is built from 12 residues. As DNA, the CDR3 is TGCAGCGTTGCCAGGGAAAGCTATGGCTACACCTTC. Translated: CSVARESYGYTF.

This clonotype was seen at least ten times. This chain uses TRBV7-3 with TRBJ2-1; weak D call: TRBD2 (6 bases). V lost 4 bases and J 5 bases, leaving 9 bases between the germline ends. CDR1 is SGHTA and CDR2 is FQGTGA in the germline V gene. The CDR3 length is 13 residues. CDR3 bases: TGTGCCAGCAGCTGGGCGGGAAACAATGAGCAGTTCTTC. This encodes CASSWAGNNEQFF. The entire variable domain, with the rest obtained from reference TRBV7-3 and TRBJ2-1, is as follows: GAGVSQTPSNKVTEKGKYVELRCDPISGHTALYWYRQSLGQGPEFLIYFQGTGAADDSGLPNDRFFAVRPEGSVSTLKIQRTERGDSAVYLCASSWAGNNEQFFGPGTRLTVL.

This clonotype turned up a few times. J is TRBJ2-5 and V is TRBV7-2; D unresolved. Trimming cost V 4 bases and J 13 bases, with 16 bases left between them. In germline, CDR1 is SGHTA, CDR2 FQGNSA. The CDR3 covers 12 residues. CDR3 bases: TGTGCCAGCAGCTCATACCCGGACCCCCGGTACTTC. Translating it yields CASSSYPDPRYF.

This clonotype was observed at least ten times. This chain connects TRBV5-1 to TRBJ2-1; D remains unclear. V lost 1 base, J lost 4 bases, and 9 bases lay in between. Germline assignment: CDR1 SGHRS and CDR2 YFSETQ. This CDR3 is 14 amino acids long. CDR3 residues: CASSLNVGYNEQFF. The CDR3 region has the DNA TGCGCCAGCAGCTTGAACGTAGGGTACAATGAGCAGTTCTTC.

The chain carries TRBV5-4 and TRBJ2-1; 8 nucleotides align to TRBD2. The trim removed 0 bases at V and 5 bases at J, leaving 25 bases unmatched. This CDR3 is built from 22 residues. The V gene's germline CDR1 is SGHNT and CDR2 YYREEE (reference sequence). This CDR3 is CASSLGYFEGLAGGGTNNEQFF. The CDR3 DNA reads TGTGCCAGCAGCTTGGGTTATTTCGAAGGTCTAGCGGGCGGGGGGACGAACAATGAGCAGTTCTTC.

The chain joins TRBV7-2 to TRBJ2-1; 9 positions agree with TRBD2. V dropped 3 bases and J dropped 8; count of bases not matched to a gene: 8. Germline CDR1 SGHTA, CDR2 FQGNSA. This CDR3 has 15 amino acids. CDR3 region: CASSFQGGGADEQFF. Written as DNA, the CDR3 is TGTGCCAGCAGCTTTCAAGGCGGGGGGGCTGATGAGCAGTTCTTC. The whole variable domain, filled in from reference TRBV7-2 and TRBJ2-1, reads GAGVSQSPSNKVTEKGKDVELRCDPISGHTALYWYRQSLGQGLEFLIYFQGNSAPDKSGLPSDRFSAERTGGSVSTLTIQRTQQEDSAVYLCASSFQGGGADEQFFGPGTRLTVL.